This T cell receptor (beta chain) was identified in a study of long-term antiretroviral therapy in people with HIV. A word on this clone: Its antigen is currently unknown.

The authors ran the immunoSEQ assay, v3.0, at survey level. The sequencing target was roughly 40,000-55,000 T-cell genomes per sample. The protocol was immunoSEQ multiplex PCR, while the TCRdb copy is restricted to in-frame clones and leaves out a portion. The sample includes approximately 12,000 clones, 83% of them seen just once. Broader study findings: Repertoires with HIV possessed tighter CDR3 length spans than those of controls.

The samples, holding roughly 1-11 million cryopreserved PBMC, were thawed before DNA extraction was carried out. Trimming took off 0 bases at V and 3 bases at J, with 13 bases between the two ends. Germline V gene lookup returns CDR1 SGHTS and CDR2 YDEGEE. The CDR3 has 16 residues. The specimen comprised unsorted PBMCs, sampled 3.4 years after starting antiretroviral therapy. The J gene is TRBJ1-5, the V gene TRBV5-8; D gene unclear. This TCR was recovered from a middle-aged man with HIV. The CDR3 region is CASSLGSGSHNQPQHF. DNA of the CDR3: TGTGCCAGCAGCTTGGGTTCCGGTAGCCACAATCAGCCCCAGCATTTT.